This entry describes one TCR beta chain. Its antigen is as yet unknown. This record belongs to a study of graft-versus-host responses after intestinal transplantation. Notes on the study in general: Ileal or blood samples showed some GvH clones first, and such clones were also found in recipient marrow.

Assay: immunoSEQ multiplex PCR; the TCRdb copy retains only in-frame clones and omits some. The sample has about 120,000 clones, 85% to 95% seen once. CDR1 is SEHNR, CDR2 FQNEAQ, per germline (reference sequence). V was trimmed by 1 base and J by 4 bases, leaving 13 bases between them. The CDR3 covers 15 residues. This sample comprised unstimulated CD4+ T cells sorted from spleen or lymph node cells, obtained before intestinal transplant. The TCR sequence derives from a human donor who received an intestinal transplant. The rearrangement joins TRBV7-9 to TRBJ2-5, with D possibly matching TRBD2 (6 bases). This chain's CDR3 is CASSLVLALSETQYF. In DNA, the CDR3 is TGTGCCAGCAGCTTAGTTCTAGCGTTATCAGAGACCCAGTACTTC. Full variable domain (rest looked up from reference TRBV7-9 and TRBJ2-5): DTGVSQNPRHKITKRGQNVTFRCDPISEHNRLYWYRQTLGQGPEFLTYFQNEAQLEKSRLLSDRFSAERPKGSFSTLEIQRTEQGDSAMYLCASSLVLALSETQYFGPGTRLLVL.